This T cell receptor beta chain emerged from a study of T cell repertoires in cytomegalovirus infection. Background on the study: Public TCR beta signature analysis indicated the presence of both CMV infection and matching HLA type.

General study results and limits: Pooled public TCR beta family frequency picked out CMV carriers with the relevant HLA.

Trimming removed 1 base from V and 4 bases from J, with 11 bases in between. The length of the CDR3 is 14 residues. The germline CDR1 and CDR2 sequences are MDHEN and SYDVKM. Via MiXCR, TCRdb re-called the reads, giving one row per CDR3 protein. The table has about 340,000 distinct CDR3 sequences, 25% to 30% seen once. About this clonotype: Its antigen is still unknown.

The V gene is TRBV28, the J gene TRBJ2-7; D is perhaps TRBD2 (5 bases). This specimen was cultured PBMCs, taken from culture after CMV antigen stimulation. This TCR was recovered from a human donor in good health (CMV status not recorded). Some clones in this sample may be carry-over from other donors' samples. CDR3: CASSLSDLAYEQYF. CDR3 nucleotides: TGTGCCAGCAGTTTATCGGATCTAGCTTACGAGCAGTACTTC.